This note documents a single TCR beta chain sequence. This CDR3 contains 14 residues. Germline V gives CDR1 SGHAT, CDR2 FQNNGV. Trimming took off 4 bases at V and 4 bases at J, with 13 bases between the two ends. This specimen belongs to a study of blood T cell repertoires in COVID-19. Study details: Italy, Spain and the United States were the sources of the convalescent and acute COVID-19 samples. Sample material is recorded as cDNA or gDNA derived from T cells, B-cell-depleted T cells, or PBMCs.

Study processing details: It was from reference gene primer amplification that nucleated cell counts were estimated. Repertoires were generated with immunoSEQ multiplex PCR, while TCRdb's copy carries only in-frame clones and drops some. Clone size and the V and J calls come from that table; the DNA yielded D and trimming. This table has over 150,000 clones, roughly 87% appearing once. The receptor's source is a woman aged 55-75 years who had recovered from COVID-19. This chain uses TRBV11-2 with TRBJ2-5; TRBD2 is a possible D gene (5 bases). Sequencing was carried out using peripheral blood. CDR3 amino acids: CASSSADGRETQYF. The DNA for the CDR3 is TGTGCCAGCAGCTCAGCGGATGGGAGAGAGACCCAGTACTTC. The complete variable domain, with remaining parts taken from reference TRBV11-2 and TRBJ2-5, reads EAGVAQSPRYKIIEKRQSVAFWCNPISGHATLYWYQQILGQGPKLLIQFQNNGVVDDSQLPKDRFSAERLKGVDSTLKIQPAKLEDSAVYLCASSSADGRETQYFGPGTRLLVL.